This T cell receptor (beta chain) appears in the sequencing data of a study of cytomegalovirus exposure and HLA in healthy donors. Overall study context: Among the roughly 400 genotyped donors, about 81% were placed in the Caucasian-associated ancestry cluster.

About this clone itself: What it binds is unknown.

CDR1 is LGHNA and CDR2 is YSLEER in the germline V gene. The CDR3 extends over 17 amino acids. V shed 3 bases, J shed 0 bases, and the junction held 4 bases outside the gene matches. The PCR had 60 Vbeta and 13 Jbeta primers. This table comes from immunoSEQ multiplex PCR, and its TCRdb copy is limited to in-frame clones, with some not included. The listing records more than 55,000 clones. Study-level findings and limits: The productive fraction for most TCR beta V segments was about 87% or about 30% in an earlier analysis. Later work found that TCR association rates differed between HLA loci; DRB1 had the most and HLA-C the fewest.

The receptor comes from a woman in her forties in good health and CMV-seropositive. Sequencing was carried out using PBMCs. This chain uses TRBV4-3 with TRBJ1-4; 10 nucleotides agree with TRBD1. CDR3 DNA: TGCGCCAGCAGCCAGGACAGGGGGTATGCAACTAATGAAAAACTGTTTTTT. This gives the protein CASSQDRGYATNEKLFF.